The T cell receptor (beta chain) described here comes from a study of control samples from healthy donors and cancer patients. Germline V gives CDR1 LGHDT, CDR2 YNNKEL (reference sequence). The CDR3 spans 13 residues. Trimming stripped 0 bases from V and 5 bases from J, with 7 bases between. Using immunoSEQ multiplex PCR, the repertoire was profiled, and TCRdb retains in-frame clones only, with some absent. Of roughly 150,000 clones listed, approximately 93% are singletons. This sequence was found in a middle-aged man in good health. The sequenced sample was blood. J is TRBJ1-1 and V is TRBV3-1 (or the pseudogene TRBV3-2); D gene uncertain. CDR3 region: CASSQDGETEAFF. Here the CDR3 DNA reads TGTGCCAGCAGCCAAGATGGCGAGACTGAAGCTTTCTTT.